This T cell receptor (beta chain) is from a study of cytomegalovirus exposure and HLA in healthy donors. Germline CDR1 is SEHNR and CDR2 is FQNEAQ (reference sequence). The CDR3 is 16 amino acids. In regard to this clone: Its ends do not fully match the called genes, so a read error is possible.

60 Vbeta and 13 Jbeta primers were used in PCR. Using immunoSEQ multiplex PCR, the repertoire was profiled, and TCRdb retains in-frame clones only, with some absent. The data show about 160,000 clones, roughly 85% seen once. The J gene is TRBJ2-7, the V gene TRBV7-9, with 8 bases aligning to TRBD2. The material sequenced was PBMCs. The sequence was collected from a young man in good health and CMV-seronegative. The CDR3 loop reads CSSSRSLGLDSYEQYF. CDR3 DNA sequence: TGTTCCAGCAGTCGTAGTTTGGGACTAGACTCCTACGAGCAGTACTTC.